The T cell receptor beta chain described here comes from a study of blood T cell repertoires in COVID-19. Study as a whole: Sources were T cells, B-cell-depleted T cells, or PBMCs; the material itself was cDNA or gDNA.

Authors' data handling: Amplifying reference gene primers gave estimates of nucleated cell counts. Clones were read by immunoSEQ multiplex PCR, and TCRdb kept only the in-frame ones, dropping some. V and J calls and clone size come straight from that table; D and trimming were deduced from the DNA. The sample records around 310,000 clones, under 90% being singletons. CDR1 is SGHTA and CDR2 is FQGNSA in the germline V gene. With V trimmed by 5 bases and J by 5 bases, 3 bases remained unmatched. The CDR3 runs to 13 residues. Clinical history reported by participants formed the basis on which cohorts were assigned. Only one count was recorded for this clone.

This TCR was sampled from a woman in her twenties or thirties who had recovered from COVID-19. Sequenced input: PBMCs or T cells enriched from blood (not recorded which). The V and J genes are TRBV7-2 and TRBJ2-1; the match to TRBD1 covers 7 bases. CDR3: CASSVDRDNEQFF. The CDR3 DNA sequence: TGTGCCAGCAGCGTAGACAGGGACAATGAGCAGTTCTTC.